This TCR beta chain was recovered during a study of T cells after yellow fever vaccination (dated by TCRdb to between 2017 and 2020). As for the study more broadly: The SMART-Seq v4 Ultra Low Input RNA kit was used to prepare libraries from fractions with low cell numbers. To track T-cell clones before and after primary and booster YFV17D yellow fever vaccination, bulk TCR alpha and beta repertoires were sequenced longitudinally. Two healthy male donors, one aged 18 to 29 and one aged 30 to 40 years, were included in the cohort. Bulk PBMC replicates and cell subsets were isolated from blood drawn at multiple timepoints before and after both primary and secondary immunization.

Broad study findings and their caveats: Computational filtering was needed because FACS-sorted repertoires could contain abundant contaminating clonotypes from the bulk population. A small share of clonotypes occurred in both CD4 and CD8 compartments, likely arising from convergent recombination. The study included only a couple of donors, which limits how far the findings can be generalized. Compared with the primary T-cell response, the secondary T-cell response was faster but weaker, reaching its peak on day 5 rather than on day 15. Most clones expanded after primary vaccination were re-detected after the booster (about 96% of CD4 and roughly 85% of CD8), suggesting broad memory maintenance.

Measured from the cysteine to the phenylalanine, the CDR3 is 18 residues long. CDR3 DNA is the only sequence kept; it has 54 bases, read in frame from the first base. Based on the germline V gene, the CDR1 and CDR2 sequences are SGHVS and FQNEAQ. Clipping removes 5 bases from V and 2 bases from J, with 12 as the unmatched junction base count. Synthesis of TCR cDNA relied on 5'RACE template switching, a step that introduced a universal primer site along with unique molecular identifiers. Priming of cDNA synthesis was performed from both the TCR alpha and TCR beta constant segments. Library amplification involved two PCR steps, and the second step added sample barcodes and sequencing adapters. Sequencing of libraries was done on Illumina HiSeq 2500 (2x100 bp) or NovaSeq (2x150 bp). Per the source publication's procedure: Reads were demultiplexed and collapsed into UMI consensus sequences with MIGEC, and V(D)J alignment was performed with MiXCR. Vaccine-responding clonotypes were identified with edgeR using replicate PBMC samples, with FDR below 0.01 and a log2 fold change above 5 up to day 15 being required. CD4 or CD8 identity was assigned to each bulk clonotype according to whether the clonotype was present at higher abundance in the sequenced CD4 repertoire or the sequenced CD8 repertoire. The public reads were quality trimmed at Q25 with fastp and then assembled into clones with MiXCR by TCRdb, keeping productive beta chains. Each entry merges the rows of one CDR3 protein and shows their most common DNA and genes. Here the V and J calls rest on TCRdb's processing, not on the authors' analysis. The sample data list under 200,000 distinct CDR3 sequences, and 6% to 7.5% of these were observed just once. The biggest ten clones account for around 2.3% of the sample.

The intended sense of this specimen's treatment or condition label: live attenuated yellow fever vaccine strain. A standard Ficoll-Paque protocol was used to isolate PBMCs from peripheral blood. CD4 and CD8 T-cell fractions were isolated with Dynabeads CD4 and CD8 positive selection kits. RNA was extracted with TriZol from bulk PBMCs, CD4 and CD8 fractions, and dextramer-positive and dextramer-negative fractions. This clonotype was detected ten times or more. The target of this receptor is not known. No quality values exist for individual bases; no much larger clone is one base distant. This receptor was taken from a man between 18 and 35 years old who received the YFV17D yellow fever vaccine. This sample comprised CD4+ T cells sorted from PBMCs, obtained roughly 5 days after the first yellow fever vaccination. Recombination connected TRBV7-8 to TRBJ2-4, and TRBD2 matches 10 of the central bases. The CDR3 protein sequence reads: CASSLALAGVGTKNIQYF. The DNA reads TGTGCCAGCAGCCTGGCTCTAGCGGGGGTCGGTACCAAAAACATTCAGTACTTC. Beyond the CDR3, the reference TRBV7-8 and TRBJ2-4 genes provide the residues; the full variable domain reads: GAGVSQSPRYKVAKRGQDVALRCDPISGHVSLFWYQQALGQGPEFLTYFQNEAQLDKSGLPSDRFFAERPEGSVSTLKIQRTQQEDSAVYLCASSLALAGVGTKNIQYFGAGTRLSVL.